Included here is one T cell receptor (beta chain) sequence, with context. The source of the sample is a study of blood T cell repertoires in COVID-19. Study overall: Whether acute or convalescent, the COVID-19 samples came from the United States, Italy and Spain. Sample material is recorded as cDNA or gDNA derived from T cells, B-cell-depleted T cells, or PBMCs.

Per the authors' pipeline: Reference gene primer amplification yielded estimated nucleated cell counts. Only in-frame clones appear in the TCRdb table, and some are missing; sequencing was by immunoSEQ multiplex PCR. Clonal size and the V and J genes are those of that table, whereas D and trimming came from the DNA. The profile shows more than 85,000 clones, around 80% of them singletons. Trimming pared 2 bases from V and 1 base from J, leaving 15 bases between. Germline CDR1 reads MDHEN; CDR2 reads SYDVKM. This CDR3 has 18 amino acids. V and J are TRBV28 and TRBJ1-6, with D possibly TRBD1 on 6 matching bases. This TCR came from a man in his sixties with active or convalescent COVID-19. Sequenced material: peripheral blood. The CDR3 here is CASSLGQGGASYNSPLHF. The CDR3 DNA follows: TGTGCCAGCAGTTTAGGCCAAGGGGGGGCTTCCTATAATTCACCCCTCCACTTT.